This T cell receptor beta chain was identified during a study of somatic mutations in cytotoxic T cells in rheumatoid arthritis. Trimming pared 8 bases from V and 0 bases from J, leaving 14 bases between. Germline V CDR1 and CDR2: WSHSY, SAAADI. CDR3 length: 15 amino acids. Produced via immunoSEQ multiplex PCR; TCRdb's table is partial and in-frame only. The data hold about 14,000 clones, with around four fifths observed a single time. The genes are TRBV10-2 and TRBJ2-1; D call uncertain. This clonotype originated in an adult with rheumatoid arthritis. The sequenced material came from CD8+ T cells sorted from blood. The CDR3 DNA sequence: TGCGCCAGCTCTAATTCACTGAGCTCCTACAATGAGCAGTTCTTC. Protein sequence: CASSNSLSSYNEQFF.